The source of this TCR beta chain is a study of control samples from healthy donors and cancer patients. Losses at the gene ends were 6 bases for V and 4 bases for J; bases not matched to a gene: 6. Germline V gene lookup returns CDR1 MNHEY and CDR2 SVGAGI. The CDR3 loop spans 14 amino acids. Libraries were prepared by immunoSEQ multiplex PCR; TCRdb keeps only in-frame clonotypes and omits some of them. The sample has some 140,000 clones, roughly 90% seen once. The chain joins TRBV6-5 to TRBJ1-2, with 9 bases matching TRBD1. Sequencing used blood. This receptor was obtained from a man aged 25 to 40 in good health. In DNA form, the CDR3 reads TGTGCCAGCAGGAGGACAGGGGAATCCTATGGCTACACCTTC. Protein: CASRRTGESYGYTF.